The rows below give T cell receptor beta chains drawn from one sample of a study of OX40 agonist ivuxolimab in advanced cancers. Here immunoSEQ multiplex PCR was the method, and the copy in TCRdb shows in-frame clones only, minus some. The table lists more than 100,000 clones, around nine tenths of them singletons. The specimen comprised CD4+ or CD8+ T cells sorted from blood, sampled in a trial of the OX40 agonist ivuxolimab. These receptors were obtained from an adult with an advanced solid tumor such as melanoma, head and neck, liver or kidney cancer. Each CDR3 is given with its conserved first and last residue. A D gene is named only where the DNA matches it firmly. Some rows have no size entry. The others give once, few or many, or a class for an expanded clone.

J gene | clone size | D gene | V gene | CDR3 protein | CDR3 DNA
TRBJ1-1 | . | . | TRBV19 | CASSKGGADTEAFF | TGTGCCAGTAGTAAGGGGGGGGCGGACACTGAAGCTTTCTTT
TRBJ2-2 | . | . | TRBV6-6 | CASSYLPATNTGELFF | TGTGCCAGCAGTTACCTTCCAGCGACGAACACCGGGGAGCTGTTTTTT
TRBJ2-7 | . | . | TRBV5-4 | CASSPRDSPYEQYF | TGTGCCAGCAGCCCCCGGGACTCACCCTACGAGCAGTACTTC
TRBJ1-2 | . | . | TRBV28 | CASGGNYGYTF | TGTGCCAGCGGAGGGAACTATGGCTACACCTTC
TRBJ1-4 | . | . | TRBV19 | CASSTNRAGDEKLFF | TGTGCCAGTAGTACGAACAGAGCAGGAGATGAAAAACTGTTTTTT
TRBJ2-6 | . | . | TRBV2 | CASSTRAEGANVLTF | TGTGCCAGCAGCACTCGGGCGGAAGGGGCCAACGTCCTGACTTTC
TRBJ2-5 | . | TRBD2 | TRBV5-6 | CASSLGLAGGQETQYF | TGTGCCAGCAGCTTGGGACTAGCGGGAGGGCAAGAGACCCAGTACTTC
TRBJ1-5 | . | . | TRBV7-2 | CASSPEGPAVTQPQHF | TGTGCCAGCAGCCCAGAGGGGCCCGCGGTAACTCAGCCCCAGCATTTT
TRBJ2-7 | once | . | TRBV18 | CASSPSGGSTASKQYF | TGTGCCAGCTCACCCTCGGGCGGGTCGACGGCATCCAAGCAGTACTTC
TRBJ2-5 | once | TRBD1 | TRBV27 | CATIYRDRGQETQYF | TGTGCCACTATCTACCGGGACAGGGGGCAAGAGACCCAGTACTTC
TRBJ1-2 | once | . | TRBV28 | CASRGGGDLPGYTF | TGTGCCAGCAGGGGGGGCGGGGACCTACCAGGCTACACCTTC
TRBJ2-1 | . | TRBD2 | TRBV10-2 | CASTQGTSGSNEQFF | TGCGCCAGCACACAAGGGACTAGCGGGAGCAATGAGCAGTTCTTC
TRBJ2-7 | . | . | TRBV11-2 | CASSLDQGEQYF | TGTGCCAGCAGCTTAGATCAGGGCGAGCAGTACTTC
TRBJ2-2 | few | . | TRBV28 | CASSVSGELFF | TGTGCCAGCAGCGTATCCGGGGAGCTGTTTTTT
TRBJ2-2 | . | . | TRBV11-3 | CASSSVGRGTGELFF | TGTGCCAGCAGCTCCGTGGGGAGGGGGACCGGGGAGCTGTTTTTT
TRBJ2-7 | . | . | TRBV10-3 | CAISKGVSYEQYF | TGTGCCATCAGTAAAGGAGTCTCCTACGAGCAGTACTTC
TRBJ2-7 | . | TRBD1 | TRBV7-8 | CASSLAGQGFYEQYF | TGTGCCAGCAGCTTAGCGGGACAGGGGTTCTACGAGCAGTACTTC
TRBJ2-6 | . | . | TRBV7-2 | CASSLGTSGANVLTF | TGTGCCAGCAGCTTAGGGACCTCTGGGGCCAACGTCCTGACTTTC
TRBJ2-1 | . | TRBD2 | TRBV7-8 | CASSFTAGGGRNEQFF | TGTGCCAGCAGCTTTACTGCTGGCGGGGGTCGGAATGAGCAGTTCTTC
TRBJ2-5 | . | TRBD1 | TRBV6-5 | CASSYGQGARRETQYF | TGTGCCAGCAGTTATGGACAGGGGGCGCGGAGAGAGACCCAGTACTTC
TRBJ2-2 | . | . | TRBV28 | CASSLVDSNTGELFF | TGTGCCAGCAGTTTAGTAGATTCGAACACCGGGGAGCTGTTTTTT
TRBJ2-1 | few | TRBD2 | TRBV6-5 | CASRIPGLAGNEQFF | TGTGCCAGCAGAATCCCGGGACTAGCGGGCAATGAGCAGTTCTTC
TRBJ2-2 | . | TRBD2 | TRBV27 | CASSPSLAGGAGELFF | TGTGCCAGCAGTCCCTCACTAGCGGGAGGGGCCGGGGAGCTGTTTTTT
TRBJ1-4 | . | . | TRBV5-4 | CASRFDWEEKLFF | TGTGCCAGCAGATTCGACTGGGAGGAAAAACTGTTTTTT
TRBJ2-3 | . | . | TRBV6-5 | CASSLVTGDTQYF | TGTGCCAGCAGTTTAGTTACAGGGGATACGCAGTATTTT
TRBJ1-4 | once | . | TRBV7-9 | CASSPDFTNEKLFF | TGTGCCAGCAGCCCCGATTTTACTAATGAAAAACTGTTTTTT
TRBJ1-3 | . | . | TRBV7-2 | CASSLVRTARTGNTIYF | TGTGCCAGCAGCTTAGTAAGGACAGCTCGGACTGGAAACACCATATATTTT
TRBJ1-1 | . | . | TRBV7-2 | CASSLGGGATEAFF | TGTGCCAGCAGCTTAGGCGGCGGGGCCACTGAAGCTTTCTTT
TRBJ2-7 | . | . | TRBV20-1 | CSARGTYEQYF | TGCAGTGCCCGAGGGACCTACGAGCAGTACTTC
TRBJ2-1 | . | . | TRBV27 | CASSLSGSYNEQFF | TGTGCCAGCAGTTTATCTGGATCCTACAATGAGCAGTTCTTC
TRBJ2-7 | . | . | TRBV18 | CASSPAKYEQYF | TGTGCCAGCTCACCAGCGAAGTACGAGCAGTACTTC
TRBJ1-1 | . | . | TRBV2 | CASRSGPLTEAFF | TGTGCCAGCAGATCAGGGCCTCTCACTGAAGCTTTCTTT
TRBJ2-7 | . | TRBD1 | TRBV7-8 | CASSVGQGIYEQYF | TGTGCCAGCAGCGTGGGACAGGGCATCTACGAGCAGTACTTC
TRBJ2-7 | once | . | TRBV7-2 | CASSPMEGPYEQYF | TGTGCCAGCAGCCCCATGGAGGGCCCCTACGAGCAGTACTTC
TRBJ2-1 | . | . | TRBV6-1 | CASSEERSGPYNEQFF | TGTGCCAGCAGTGAAGAAAGGTCGGGCCCTTACAATGAGCAGTTCTTC
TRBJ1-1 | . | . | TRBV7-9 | CASSSQRGTEAFF | TGTGCCAGCAGCTCACAGCGTGGCACTGAAGCTTTCTTT
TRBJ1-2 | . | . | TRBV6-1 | CASNTGPGNYGYTF | TGTGCCAGCAACACAGGGCCAGGAAACTATGGCTACACCTTC
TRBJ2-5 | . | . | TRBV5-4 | CASSLKETQYF | TGTGCCAGCAGCTTGAAAGAGACCCAGTACTTC
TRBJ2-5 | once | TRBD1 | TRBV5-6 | CASSRDSRETQYF | TGTGCCAGCAGTCGGGACAGTCGAGAGACCCAGTACTTC
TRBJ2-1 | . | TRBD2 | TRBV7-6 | CASSRPLGLAGNNEQFF | TGTGCCAGCAGCCGCCCCCTGGGACTAGCGGGGAACAATGAGCAGTTCTTC
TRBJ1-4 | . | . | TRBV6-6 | CASSLTGGGGEKLFF | TGTGCCAGCAGTTTGACTGGCGGGGGAGGAGAAAAACTGTTTTTT
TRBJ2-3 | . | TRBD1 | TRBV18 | CASSSPGQASADTQYF | TGTGCCAGCTCAAGTCCGGGACAGGCTAGCGCAGATACGCAGTATTTT
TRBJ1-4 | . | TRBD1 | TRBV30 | CAWRTGIATNEKLFF | TGTGCCTGGAGGACAGGGATTGCAACTAATGAAAAACTGTTTTTT
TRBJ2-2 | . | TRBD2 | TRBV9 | CASSVARTSPGELFF | TGTGCCAGCAGCGTAGCTCGGACTAGCCCCGGGGAGCTGTTTTTT
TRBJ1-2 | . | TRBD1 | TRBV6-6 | CASRGTVTANYGYTF | TGTGCCAGCAGGGGGACAGTAACCGCTAACTATGGCTACACCTTC
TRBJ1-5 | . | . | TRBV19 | CASGTQILGNQPQHF | TGTGCCAGTGGGACTCAGATTTTGGGCAATCAGCCCCAGCATTTT
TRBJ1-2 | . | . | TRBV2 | CAGSEGVANYGYTF | TGTGCCGGCAGTGAAGGCGTGGCTAACTATGGCTACACCTTC
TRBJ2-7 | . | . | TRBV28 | CASSLAVSGFSYEQYF | TGTGCCAGCAGTTTAGCCGTGTCCGGTTTCTCCTACGAGCAGTACTTC
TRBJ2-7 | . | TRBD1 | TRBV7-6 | CASSATGAEQYF | TGTGCCAGCAGCGCCACAGGGGCAGAGCAGTACTTC
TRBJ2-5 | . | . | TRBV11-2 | CASSQGATEVQETQYF | TGTGCCAGCAGCCAAGGGGCGACAGAGGTACAGGAGACCCAGTACTTC
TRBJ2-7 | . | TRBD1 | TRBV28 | CASVTGGRNEQYF | TGTGCCAGCGTTACAGGGGGCCGCAACGAGCAGTACTTC
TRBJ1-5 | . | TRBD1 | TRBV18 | CASSPGTGDQPQHF | TGTGCCAGCTCACCAGGGACAGGGGATCAGCCCCAGCATTTT
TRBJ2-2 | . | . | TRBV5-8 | CASSRTSTSTNTGELFF | TGTGCCAGCAGCCGTACCTCAACCTCCACGAACACCGGGGAGCTGTTTTTT